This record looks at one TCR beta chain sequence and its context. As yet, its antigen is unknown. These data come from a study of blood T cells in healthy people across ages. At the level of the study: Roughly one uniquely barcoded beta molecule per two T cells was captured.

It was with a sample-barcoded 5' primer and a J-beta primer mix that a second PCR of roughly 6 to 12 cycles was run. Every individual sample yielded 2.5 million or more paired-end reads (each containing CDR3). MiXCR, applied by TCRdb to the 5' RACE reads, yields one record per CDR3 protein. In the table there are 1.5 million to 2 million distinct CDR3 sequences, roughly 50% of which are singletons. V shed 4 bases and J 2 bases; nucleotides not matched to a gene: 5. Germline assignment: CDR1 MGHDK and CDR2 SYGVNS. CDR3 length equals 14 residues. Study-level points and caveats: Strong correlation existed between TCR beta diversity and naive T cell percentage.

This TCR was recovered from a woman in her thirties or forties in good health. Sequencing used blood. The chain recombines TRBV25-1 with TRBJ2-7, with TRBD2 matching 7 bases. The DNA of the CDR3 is TGTGCCAGCAGTGGGGGGGGAGGGGCCTACGAGCAGTACTTC. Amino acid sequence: CASSGGGGAYEQYF.